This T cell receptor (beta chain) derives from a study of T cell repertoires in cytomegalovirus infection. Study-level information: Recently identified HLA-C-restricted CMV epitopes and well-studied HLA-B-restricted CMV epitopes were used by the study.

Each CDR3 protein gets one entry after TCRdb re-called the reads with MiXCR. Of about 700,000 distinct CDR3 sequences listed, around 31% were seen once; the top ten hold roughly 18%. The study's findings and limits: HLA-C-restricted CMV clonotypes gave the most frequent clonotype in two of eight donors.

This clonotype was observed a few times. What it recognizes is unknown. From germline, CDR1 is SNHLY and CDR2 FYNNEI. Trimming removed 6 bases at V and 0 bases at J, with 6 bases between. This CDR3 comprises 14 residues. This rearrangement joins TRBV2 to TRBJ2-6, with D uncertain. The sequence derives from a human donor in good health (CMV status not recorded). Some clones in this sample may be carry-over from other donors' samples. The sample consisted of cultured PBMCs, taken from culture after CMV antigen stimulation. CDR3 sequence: CASRVASGANVLTF. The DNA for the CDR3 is TGTGCCAGCAGAGTCGCCTCTGGGGCCAACGTCCTGACTTTC. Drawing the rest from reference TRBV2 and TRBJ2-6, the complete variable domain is EPEVTQTPSHQVTQMGQEVILRCVPISNHLYFYWYRQILGQKVEFLVSFYNNEISEKSEIFDDQFSVERPDGSNFTLKIRSTKLEDSAMYFCASRVASGANVLTFGAGSRLTVL.